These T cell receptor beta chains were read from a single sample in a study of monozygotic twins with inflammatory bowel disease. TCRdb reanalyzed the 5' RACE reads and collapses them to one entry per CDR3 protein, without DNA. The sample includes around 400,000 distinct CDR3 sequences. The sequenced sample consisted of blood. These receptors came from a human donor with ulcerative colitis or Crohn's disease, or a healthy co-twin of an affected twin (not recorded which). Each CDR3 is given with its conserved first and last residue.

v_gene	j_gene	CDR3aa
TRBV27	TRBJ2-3	CASSHDRRSQYF
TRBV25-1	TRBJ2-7	CASSGNRGHSVEQYF
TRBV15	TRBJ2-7	CATSRDLGGASYEQYF
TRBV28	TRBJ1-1	CASSFPSVMNMNTEAFF
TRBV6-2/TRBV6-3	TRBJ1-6	CASADRGNSPLHF
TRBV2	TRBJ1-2	CASLRDPRDYGYTF
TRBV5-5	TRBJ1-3	CASSLDRTAGNTIYF
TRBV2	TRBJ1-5	CASSSGQARDQPQHF
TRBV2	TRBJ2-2	CASRPLGTGGPGELFF
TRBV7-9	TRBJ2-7	CASRLAGADGEQYF
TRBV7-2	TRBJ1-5	CASTPGQGRSNQPQHF
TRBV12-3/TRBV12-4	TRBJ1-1	CASSSYTEAFF
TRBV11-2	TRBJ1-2	CASSFFQGPPNGYTF
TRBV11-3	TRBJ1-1	CASSARENTEAFF
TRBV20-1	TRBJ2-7	CSARVTGGGGEQYF
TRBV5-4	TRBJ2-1	CASSPLAGASSYNEQFF
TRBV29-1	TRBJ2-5	CSGQGARGETQYF
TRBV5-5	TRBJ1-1	CASSLVTYMNTEAFF
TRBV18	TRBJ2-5	CASSPNLPGTGAETQYF
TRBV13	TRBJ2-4	CASSLWRGANIQYF
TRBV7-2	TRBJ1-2	CASSLDGGQPTYSCTF
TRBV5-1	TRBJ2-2	CASSPRDRSTGELFF
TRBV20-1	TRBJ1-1	CSARAPRPGTTEAFF